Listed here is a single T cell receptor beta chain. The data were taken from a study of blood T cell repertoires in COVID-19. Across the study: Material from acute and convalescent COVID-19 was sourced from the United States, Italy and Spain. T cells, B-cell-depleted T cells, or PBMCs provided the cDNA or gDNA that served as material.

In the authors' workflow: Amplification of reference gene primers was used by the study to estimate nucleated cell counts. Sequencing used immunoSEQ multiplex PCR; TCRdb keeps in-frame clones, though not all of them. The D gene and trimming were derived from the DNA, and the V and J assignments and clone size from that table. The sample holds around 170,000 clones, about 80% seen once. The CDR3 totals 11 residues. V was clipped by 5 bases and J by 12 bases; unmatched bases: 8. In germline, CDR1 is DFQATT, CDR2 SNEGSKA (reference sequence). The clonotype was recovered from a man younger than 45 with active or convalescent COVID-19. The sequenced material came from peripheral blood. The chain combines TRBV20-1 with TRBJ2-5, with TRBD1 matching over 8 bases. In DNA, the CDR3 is TGCAGTGCTCGGACAGGGCTACCTGAGTACTTC. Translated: CSARTGLPEYF.